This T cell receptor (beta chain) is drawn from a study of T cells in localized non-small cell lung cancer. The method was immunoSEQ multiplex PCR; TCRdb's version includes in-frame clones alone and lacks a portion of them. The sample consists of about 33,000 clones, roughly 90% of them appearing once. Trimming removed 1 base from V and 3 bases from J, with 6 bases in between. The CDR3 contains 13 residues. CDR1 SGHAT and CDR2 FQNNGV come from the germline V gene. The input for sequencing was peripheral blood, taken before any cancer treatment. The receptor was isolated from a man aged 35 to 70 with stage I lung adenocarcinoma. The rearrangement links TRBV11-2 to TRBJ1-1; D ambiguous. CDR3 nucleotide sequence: TGTGCCAGCAGCTTAGGGCAGTACACTGAAGCTTTCTTT. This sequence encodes CASSLGQYTEAFF.